Presented here are 11 T cell receptor beta chains from one specimen sequenced in a study of T cell repertoires in cytomegalovirus infection. Their recognized antigens are unknown. TCRdb independently ran MiXCR on the reads; one entry per CDR3 protein. The sample lists fewer than 1,000,000 distinct CDR3 sequences; 30% to 40% were seen once. Sequencing used cultured CD8+ T cells from PBMCs, obtained from culture after CMV antigen stimulation. The receptors derive from a human donor in good health (CMV status not recorded). Some clones in this sample may be carry-over from other donors' samples.

This chain uses TRBV6-1 with TRBJ2-5; 13 bases align to TRBD2. Per germline, CDR1 MNHNS and CDR2 SASEGT. This CDR3 is 15 amino acids long. The junction had 6 bases not matched to a gene; V was cut back by 5 bases and J by 6 bases. DNA for the CDR3: TGTGCCAGCAGTACGGGACTAGCGGGGAAGAAGACCCAGTACTTC. It yields the protein CASSTGLAGKKTQYF.

The V and J genes are TRBV19 and TRBJ2-1; D not resolved. The CDR3 runs 14 residues. Trimming pared 4 bases from V and 0 bases from J, leaving 7 bases between. Germline CDR1 and CDR2: LNHDA and SQIVND (reference sequence). This CDR3 is CASSKPYSYNEQFF. CDR3 nucleotide sequence: TGTGCCAGTAGTAAGCCATACTCCTACAATGAGCAGTTCTTC. Full variable domain (missing parts from reference TRBV19 and TRBJ2-1): DGGITQSPKYLFRKEGQNVTLSCEQNLNHDAMYWYRQDPGQGLRLIYYSQIVNDFQKGDIAEGYSVSREKKESFPLTVTSAQKNPTAFYLCASSKPYSYNEQFFGPGTRLTVL.

There are a few counts of this clonotype. CDR3 nucleotides: TGTGCCAGCAGTGAAAATGATCTGGACAGGGGGCCTGAAGCTTTCTTT. Amino acids: CASSENDLDRGPEAFF. The rearrangement uses TRBV6-1 and TRBJ1-1, with 11 bases lining up with TRBD1. The CDR3 length is 16 residues. Germline assignment: CDR1 MNHNS and CDR2 SASEGT. Unmatched junction bases numbered 8, after V lost 2 bases and J lost 6 bases.

The V call is TRBV6-5, the J call TRBJ1-1, with 7 nucleotides matching TRBD1. The germline gives CDR1 MNHEY, CDR2 SVGAGI. This CDR3 contains 18 residues. The ends lost 5 bases at V and 3 bases at J; junction bases unmatched: 18. CDR3 bases: TGTGCCAGCAGTCTCTATACAGGGGAGGCACTACTGTACACTGAAGCTTTCTTT. Protein sequence: CASSLYTGEALLYTEAFF.

About this clonotype itself: One end of the junction varies from germline; a read error may be responsible. J is TRBJ2-1 and V is TRBV4-1; D might be TRBD1 or TRBD2, each matching 5 bases. The CDR3 is made up of 15 amino acids. CDR1 and CDR2 (germline): MGHRA, YSYEKL. In DNA form, the CDR3 reads TGTGCCAGCAGCCCCGGGGCCTGGGGGTACAATGAGCAGTTCTTC. Translating it yields CASSPGAWGYNEQFF.

The V gene is TRBV5-6, the J gene TRBJ1-2; 11 nucleotides align to TRBD1. CDR1 and CDR2 from the germline V gene are SGHDT and YYEEEE. The CDR3 totals 17 residues. V gave up 0 bases and J gave up 1 base; unmatched junction bases: 5. The CDR3: CASSLDGTGGHNYGYTF. In nucleotides, the CDR3 is TGTGCCAGCAGCTTGGATGGGACAGGGGGGCATAACTATGGCTACACCTTC.

This clonotype has a count of ten or more. The chain uses TRBV7-2 and TRBJ2-5; 8 bases are a match to TRBD1. Germline V gene lookup returns CDR1 SGHTA and CDR2 FQGNSA. The ends lost 3 bases at V and 3 bases at J; junction bases unmatched: 6. The CDR3 is 15 residues long. Here the CDR3 reads CASSFSTGAKETQYF. CDR3 bases: TGTGCCAGCAGCTTCTCGACAGGGGCGAAAGAGACCCAGTACTTC.

The table lists this clonotype with many counts. This chain joins TRBV7-6 and TRBJ2-7; 10 positions match TRBD1. The CDR3 is 14 amino acids. The V segment lost 4 bases and the J segment 1 base; nucleotides outside the gene matches: 1. CDR1 and CDR2 from the germline V gene are SGHVS and FNYEAQ. The DNA for the CDR3 is TGTGCCAGCAGCTCGGGACAGGGGTCCTACGAGCAGTACTTC. The encoded protein is CASSSGQGSYEQYF.

The chain combines TRBV20-1 with TRBJ2-5, with D possibly being TRBD1 (6 bases). In germline, CDR1 is DFQATT, CDR2 SNEGSKA (reference sequence). Trimming took off 0 bases at V and 2 bases at J, with 13 bases between the two ends. The CDR3 sequence is 15 residues long. The CDR3 here is CSARDQGQGQETQYF. CDR3 DNA: TGCAGTGCTAGAGATCAGGGGCAGGGGCAAGAGACCCAGTACTTC.

V gene TRBV6-6 combines with J gene TRBJ2-7; D is perhaps TRBD2 (6 bases). The CDR3 runs 14 residues. Germline CDR1 reads MNHNY; CDR2 reads SVGAGI (reference sequence). Trimming took off 6 bases at V and 2 bases at J, with 14 bases between the two ends. CDR3 protein: CASRVGTAAYEQYV. CDR3 coding DNA: TGTGCCAGCAGGGTAGGGACTGCCGCCTACGAGCAGTACGTC.

CDR3 sequence (DNA): TGTGCCAGCAGCAAAGGACGGGGGCCCGAGCAGTACTTC. This codes for CASSKGRGPEQYF. This sequence joins TRBV12-3 or TRBV12-4 and TRBJ2-7, with D perhaps matching TRBD1 or TRBD2 (6 bases each). Trimming pared 6 bases from V and 6 bases from J, leaving 15 bases between. CDR3 size: 13 residues.